This TCR beta chain was recorded in a study of blood T cell repertoires in COVID-19. Study-wide context: Material from acute and convalescent COVID-19 was sourced from the United States, Italy and Spain.

This study enrolled people aged 18 to 89 from approximately 25 US geographic areas. Clinical histories supplied by participants themselves formed the basis of cohort assignment. The CDR3 length is 19 residues. With 3 bases removed from V and 4 bases from J, the gap between germline ends came to 22 bases. In germline, CDR1 is MDHEN, CDR2 SYDVKM. In the original workflow: For nucleated cells, counts were estimated from reference gene primer amplification. Sequencing used immunoSEQ multiplex PCR; TCRdb keeps in-frame clones, though not all of them. The DNA was the basis for D and trimming; V, J and clone size are from that table. The table lists around 250,000 clones, 80% to 90% of them singletons.

The clonotype comes from a woman between 45 and 60 years old who had recovered from COVID-19. The sample was PBMCs or T cells enriched from blood (not recorded which). The chain combines TRBV28 with TRBJ1-6; D is unresolved. CDR3 nucleotide sequence: TGTGCCAGCAGTTTGACTATGGATGGCGCTCCTTATTATAATTCACCCCTCCACTTT. Translation: CASSLTMDGAPYYNSPLHF.